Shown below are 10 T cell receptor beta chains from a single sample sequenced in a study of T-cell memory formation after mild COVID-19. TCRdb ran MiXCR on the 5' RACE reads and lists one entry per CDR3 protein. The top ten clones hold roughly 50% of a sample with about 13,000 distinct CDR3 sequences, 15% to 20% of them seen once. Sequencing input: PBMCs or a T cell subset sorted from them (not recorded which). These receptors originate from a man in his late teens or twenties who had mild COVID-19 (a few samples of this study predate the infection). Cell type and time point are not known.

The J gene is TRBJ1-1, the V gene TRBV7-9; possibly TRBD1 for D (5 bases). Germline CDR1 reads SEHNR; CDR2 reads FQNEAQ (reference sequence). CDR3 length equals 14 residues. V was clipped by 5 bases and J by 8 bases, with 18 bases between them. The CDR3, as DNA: TGTGCCAGCAGCGAGGGACCCCCGTTCGAGGAAGCTTTCTTT. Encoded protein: CASSEGPPFEEAFF.

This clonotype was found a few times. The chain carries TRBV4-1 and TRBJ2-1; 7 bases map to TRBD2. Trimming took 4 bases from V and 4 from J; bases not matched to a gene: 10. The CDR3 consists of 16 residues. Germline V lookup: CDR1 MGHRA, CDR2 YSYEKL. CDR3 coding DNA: TGCGCCAGCAGCCGTCTAAGTACGGGGGGTTACAATGAGCAGTTCTTC. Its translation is CASSRLSTGGYNEQFF.

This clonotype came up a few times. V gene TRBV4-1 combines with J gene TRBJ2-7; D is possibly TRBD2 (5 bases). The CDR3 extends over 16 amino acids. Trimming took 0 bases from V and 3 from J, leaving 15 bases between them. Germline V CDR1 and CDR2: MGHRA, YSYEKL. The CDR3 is CASSQEIGVLDYEQYV. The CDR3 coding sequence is TGCGCCAGCAGCCAAGAGATCGGGGTATTGGACTACGAGCAGTACGTC.

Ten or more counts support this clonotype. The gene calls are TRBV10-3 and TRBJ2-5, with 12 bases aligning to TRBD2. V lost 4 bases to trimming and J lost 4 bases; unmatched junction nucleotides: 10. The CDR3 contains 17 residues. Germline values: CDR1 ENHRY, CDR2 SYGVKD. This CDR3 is CAISVGLAGGPGETQYF. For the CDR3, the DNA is TGTGCCATCAGTGTAGGTCTAGCGGGGGGGCCAGGAGAGACCCAGTACTTC.

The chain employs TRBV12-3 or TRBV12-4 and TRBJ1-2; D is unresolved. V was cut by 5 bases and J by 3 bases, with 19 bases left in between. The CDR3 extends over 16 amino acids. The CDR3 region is CASSPTGPQTYYGYTF. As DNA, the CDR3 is TGTGCCAGCAGTCCAACCGGGCCTCAGACCTACTATGGCTACACCTTC.

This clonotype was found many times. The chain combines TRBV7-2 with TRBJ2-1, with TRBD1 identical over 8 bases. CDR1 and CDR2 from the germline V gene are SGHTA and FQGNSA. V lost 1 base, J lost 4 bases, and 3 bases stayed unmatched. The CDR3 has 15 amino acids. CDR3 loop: CASSLGQGAYNEQFF. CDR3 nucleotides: TGTGCCAGCAGCTTAGGGCAGGGGGCTTACAATGAGCAGTTCTTC.

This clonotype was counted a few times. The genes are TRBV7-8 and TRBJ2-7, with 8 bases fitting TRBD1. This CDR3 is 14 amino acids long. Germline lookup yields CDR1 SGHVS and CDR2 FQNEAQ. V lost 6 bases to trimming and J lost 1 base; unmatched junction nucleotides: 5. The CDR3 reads CASSGRGPSYEQYV. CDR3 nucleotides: TGTGCCAGCAGTGGCAGGGGGCCGTCCTACGAGCAGTACGTC.

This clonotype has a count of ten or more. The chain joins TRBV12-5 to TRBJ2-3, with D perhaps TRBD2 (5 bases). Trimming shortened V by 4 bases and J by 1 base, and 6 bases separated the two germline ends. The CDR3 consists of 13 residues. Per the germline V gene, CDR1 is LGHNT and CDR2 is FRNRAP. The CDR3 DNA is TGTGCTAGTGGTTGGGGAGGCACAGATACGCAGTATTTT. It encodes CASGWGGTDTQYF.

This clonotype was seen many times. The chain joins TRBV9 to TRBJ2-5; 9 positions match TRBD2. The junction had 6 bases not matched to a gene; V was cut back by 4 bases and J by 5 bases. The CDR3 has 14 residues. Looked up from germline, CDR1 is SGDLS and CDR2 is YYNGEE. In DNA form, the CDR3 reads TGTGCCAGCAGCCCGAGCGGGGGGCGGGAGACCCAGTACTTC. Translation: CASSPSGGRETQYF.

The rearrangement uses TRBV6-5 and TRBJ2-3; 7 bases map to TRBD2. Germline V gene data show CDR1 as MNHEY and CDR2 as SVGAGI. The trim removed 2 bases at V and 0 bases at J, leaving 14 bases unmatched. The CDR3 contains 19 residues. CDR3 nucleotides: TGTGCCAGCAGTTACGACGGGGGGAGGCTCACGTCGAGCACAGATACGCAGTATTTT. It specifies CASSYDGGRLTSSTDTQYF.